The 5 T cell receptor beta chains below were found in one sample sequenced in a study of T cell responses to AZD1222 COVID-19 vaccine. TCRdb's table, derived via immunoSEQ multiplex PCR, lists solely in-frame clones and lacks some. The sample contains 150,000 to 180,000 clones, around 90% of which appear only once. The input for sequencing was peripheral blood, taken on day 0 of AZD1222 vaccination. The receptor source for this set is an adult in good health.

The chain couples TRBV4-1 to TRBJ1-1; weak D call: TRBD1 (5 bases). The CDR3 is made up of 13 amino acids. Germline-derived CDR1 and CDR2 are MGHRA and YSYEKL. V was pared by 5 bases and J by 3 bases, with 10 bases between. The CDR3 nucleotides read TGCGCCAGCAGCGCCACAGGTGACACTGAAGCTTTCTTT. Translation gives CASSATGDTEAFF.

This chain connects TRBV28 to TRBJ2-1, with 9 bases lining up with TRBD1. This CDR3 region has 15 residues. V shed 2 bases and J 6 bases; nucleotides not matched to a gene: 5. CDR1 and CDR2 from the germline V gene are MDHEN and SYDVKM. Here the CDR3 reads CASSLVGQGLNEQFF. In DNA, the CDR3 is TGTGCCAGCAGTTTAGTCGGACAGGGGCTCAATGAGCAGTTCTTC.

The rearrangement uses TRBV18 and TRBJ1-1; 9 bases agree with TRBD1. The CDR3 spans 15 residues. Germline lookup yields CDR1 KGHSH and CDR2 LQKENI. With 5 bases clipped from V and 1 base from J, the junction kept 5 bases outside the gene matches. CDR3 in amino acids: CASSAQGASNTEAFF. In nucleotides, the CDR3 is TGTGCCAGCTCAGCACAGGGGGCTTCGAACACTGAAGCTTTCTTT.

This clone was recorded only once. Other nucleotide sequences from this sample produce the same CDR3. V gene TRBV6-5 combines with J gene TRBJ2-7, with a weak D call TRBD2 (6 bases). The CDR3 runs to 13 residues. Germline lookup yields CDR1 MNHEY and CDR2 SVGAGI. V was clipped by 6 bases and J by 2 bases, with 11 bases between them. The CDR3 loop reads CASSRGTAYEQYF. DNA for the CDR3: TGTGCCAGCAGCCGCGGGACTGCCTACGAGCAGTACTTC.

The chain is built from TRBV28 and TRBJ1-6, with TRBD1 matching 7 bases. Germline lookup yields CDR1 MDHEN and CDR2 SYDVKM. The CDR3 loop spans 17 amino acids. J lost 4 bases, V lost 6 bases, and 12 bases had no gene match. The CDR3 loop reads CASSQATGADYNSPLHF. CDR3 bases: TGTGCCAGCAGCCAAGCTACAGGGGCCGATTATAATTCACCCCTCCACTTT.